This TCR beta chain is drawn from a study of regulatory T cells in long-lasting Graves disease. Looking at the study overall: Persistence in Graves' disease required over 5 years of antithyroid drugs plus positive TSH receptor antibodies. Overall study findings and caveats: Persistent cases favored TRBV28, TRBJ1-2 and TRBJ2-5. Persistent Graves' patients possessed reduced TCR diversity relative to recently diagnosed ones.

This clonotype was seen just once. Its target is unknown. Regarding time point: persistent/refractory GD, antithyroid drugs over 5 years with positive TRAb. With RNA extracted from PBMCs as input, the TCR library was made. Into tubes containing EDTA, roughly 8.3 milliliters of peripheral blood were drawn. Trimming shortened V by 2 bases and J by 7 bases, and 5 bases separated the two germline ends. The germline V gene has CDR1 GTSNPN and CDR2 SVGIG (reference sequence). The CDR3 runs 10 residues. Combining iRepertoire HTBI primers with Arm-PCR of CDR3 regions, the authors built TCR beta libraries. TCRdb used MiXCR to reprocess the multiplex PCR reads, holding one entry per CDR3 protein. The table lists 700,000 or so distinct CDR3 sequences, about 32% of them singletons.

This receptor was obtained from a female donor with Graves disease. The chain couples TRBV30 to TRBJ1-2, with unresolved D. The source material was peripheral blood mononuclear cells (PBMCs), sampled when the disease was refractory, from a patient treated with antithyroid drugs. The CDR3 DNA reads TGTGCCTGGAGTTCCGCTGGCTACACCTTC. Encoded protein: CAWSSAGYTF.